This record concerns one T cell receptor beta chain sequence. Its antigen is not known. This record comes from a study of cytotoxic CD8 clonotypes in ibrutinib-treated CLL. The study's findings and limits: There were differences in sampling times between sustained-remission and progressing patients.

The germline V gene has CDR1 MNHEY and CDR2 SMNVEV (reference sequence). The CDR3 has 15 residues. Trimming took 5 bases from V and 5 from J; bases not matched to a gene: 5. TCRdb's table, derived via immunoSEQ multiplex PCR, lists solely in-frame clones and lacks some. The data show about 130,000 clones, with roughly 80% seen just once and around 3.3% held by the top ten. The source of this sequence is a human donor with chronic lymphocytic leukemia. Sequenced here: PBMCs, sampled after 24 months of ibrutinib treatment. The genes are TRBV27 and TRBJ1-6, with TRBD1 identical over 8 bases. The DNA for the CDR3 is TGTGCCAGCAGTCGACAGGGGCAGGATAATTCACCCCTCCACTTT. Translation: CASSRQGQDNSPLHF.